This is a list of T cell receptor beta chains from one sample in a study of regulatory T cells in long-lasting Graves disease. TCRdb redid the calling of the multiplex PCR reads with MiXCR, one entry per CDR3 protein. The sample carries hundreds of thousands of distinct CDR3 sequences, 20% to 25% recorded once. The sequenced sample was peripheral blood mononuclear cells (PBMCs), obtained when the disease was refractory, from a patient treated with antithyroid drugs. These receptors were collected from a female donor with Graves disease. Both conserved end residues are trimmed from each CDR3.

V gene: TRBV7-9
J gene: TRBJ2-2
CDR3 length: 12
CDR3 protein: ASTSRGKTGELF

V gene: TRBV20-1
J gene: TRBJ1-2
CDR3 length: 11
CDR3 protein: SASPGLNYGYT

V gene: TRBV14
J gene: TRBJ2-7
CDR3 length: 13
CDR3 protein: ASSRAGTYGNEQY

V gene: TRBV7-6
J gene: TRBJ2-7
CDR3 length: 17
CDR3 protein: ASTSGALDGTGYTYEQY

V gene: TRBV28
J gene: TRBJ1-5
CDR3 length: 14
CDR3 protein: ASSFETGYGNQPQH

V gene: TRBV7-3
J gene: TRBJ2-5
CDR3 length: 13
CDR3 protein: ASSQSGGWKETQY

V gene: TRBV9
J gene: TRBJ1-6
CDR3 length: 12
CDR3 protein: ASSPGQGDSPLH

V gene: TRBV29-1
J gene: TRBJ2-3
CDR3 length: 12
CDR3 protein: SVAGTHGADTQY

V gene: TRBV28
J gene: TRBJ2-7
CDR3 length: 14
CDR3 protein: ASSFKGLAVLPEQY

V gene: TRBV10-3
J gene: TRBJ1-5
CDR3 length: 12
CDR3 protein: AISDIGGNQPQH

V gene: TRBV7-9
J gene: TRBJ2-7
CDR3 length: 11
CDR3 protein: ASSLRTSDEQY

V gene: TRBV6-2/TRBV6-3
J gene: TRBJ2-6
CDR3 length: 17
CDR3 protein: ASSEMVGAQYSGANVLT

V gene: TRBV28
J gene: TRBJ2-2
CDR3 length: 11
CDR3 protein: AIGTGNTGELF

V gene: TRBV12-3/TRBV12-4
J gene: TRBJ2-7
CDR3 length: 14
CDR3 protein: ASSGTSGISSYEQY

V gene: TRBV6-9
J gene: TRBJ2-7
CDR3 length: 13
CDR3 protein: ASSYADTRLYEQY

V gene: TRBV20-1
J gene: TRBJ2-3
CDR3 length: 15
CDR3 protein: SASGQRGTPSTDTQY

V gene: TRBV19
J gene: TRBJ1-5
CDR3 length: 11
CDR3 protein: ASSIRGTQPQH

V gene: TRBV20-1
J gene: TRBJ1-4
CDR3 length: 12
CDR3 protein: SARDLSRVEKLF

V gene: TRBV7-2
J gene: TRBJ1-6
CDR3 length: 11
CDR3 protein: ASSLRSNSPLH

V gene: TRBV7-8
J gene: TRBJ2-1
CDR3 length: 12
CDR3 protein: ASSLEEGREEQF

V gene: TRBV7-9
J gene: TRBJ2-7
CDR3 length: 13
CDR3 protein: ASSLAFGTAYEQY

V gene: TRBV12-5
J gene: TRBJ2-7
CDR3 length: 13
CDR3 protein: ASGLEPVLLKEQY

V gene: TRBV11-2
J gene: TRBJ1-2
CDR3 length: 10
CDR3 protein: ASSLEGNGYT

V gene: TRBV19
J gene: TRBJ1-2
CDR3 length: 14
CDR3 protein: ASSIASGTEGYGYT